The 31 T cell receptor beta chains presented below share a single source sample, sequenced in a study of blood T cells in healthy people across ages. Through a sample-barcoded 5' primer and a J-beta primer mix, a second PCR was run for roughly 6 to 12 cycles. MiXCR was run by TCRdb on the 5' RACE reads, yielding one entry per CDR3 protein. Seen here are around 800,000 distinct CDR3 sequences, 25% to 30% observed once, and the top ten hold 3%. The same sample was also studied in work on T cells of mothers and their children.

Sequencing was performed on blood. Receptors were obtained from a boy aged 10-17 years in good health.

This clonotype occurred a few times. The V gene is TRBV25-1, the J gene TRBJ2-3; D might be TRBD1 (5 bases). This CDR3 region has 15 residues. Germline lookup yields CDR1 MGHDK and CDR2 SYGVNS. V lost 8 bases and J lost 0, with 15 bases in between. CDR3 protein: CASHQGSSSTDTQYF. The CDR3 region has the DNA TGTGCCAGCCATCAGGGCAGTTCTAGCACAGATACGCAGTATTTT.

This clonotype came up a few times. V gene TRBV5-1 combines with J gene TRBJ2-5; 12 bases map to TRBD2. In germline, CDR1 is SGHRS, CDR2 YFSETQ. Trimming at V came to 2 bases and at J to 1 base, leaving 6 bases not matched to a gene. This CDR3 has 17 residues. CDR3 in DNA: TGCGCCAGCAGCTTCCATTGGACTAGCGGGGCCCAAGAGACCCAGTACTTC. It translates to CASSFHWTSGAQETQYF. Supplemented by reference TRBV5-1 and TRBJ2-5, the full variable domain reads KAGVTQTPRYLIKTRGQQVTLSCSPISGHRSVSWYQQTPGQGLQFLFEYFSETQRNKGNFPGRFSGRQFSNSRSEMNVSTLELGDSALYLCASSFHWTSGAQETQYFGPGTRLLVL.

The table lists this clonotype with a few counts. CDR3 in DNA: TGTGCCAGCAGAAGGCCCGGACAGGGATCCTACGAGCAGTACGTC. Its protein product is CASRRPGQGSYEQYV. The V and J genes are TRBV27 and TRBJ2-7; 8 nucleotides agree with TRBD1. This CDR3 is 15 amino acids long. Germline-derived CDR1 and CDR2 are MNHEY and SMNVEV (reference sequence). V gave up 6 bases and J gave up 1 base; unmatched junction bases: 8.

This CDR3 reads CATSDSGQGGEQFF. CDR3 nucleotides: TGTGCCACCAGTGATTCAGGACAGGGCGGTGAGCAGTTCTTC. The chain couples TRBV24-1 to TRBJ2-1; TRBD1 aligns across 8 bases. The CDR3 totals 14 residues. V shed 2 bases, J shed 9 bases, and the junction held 5 bases outside the gene matches. CDR1 KGHDR and CDR2 SFDVKD come from the germline V gene.

The CDR3 DNA follows: TGTGCCTGCTTGAGGCCAGGCGATTATGGCTACACCTTC. Amino acid sequence: CACLRPGDYGYTF. The J gene is TRBJ1-2, the V gene TRBV6-5; D remains ambiguous. CDR3 length: 13 residues. Deletions cut 11 bases from V and 5 bases from J, with 18 bases between. Per the germline V gene, CDR1 is MNHEY and CDR2 is SVGAGI.

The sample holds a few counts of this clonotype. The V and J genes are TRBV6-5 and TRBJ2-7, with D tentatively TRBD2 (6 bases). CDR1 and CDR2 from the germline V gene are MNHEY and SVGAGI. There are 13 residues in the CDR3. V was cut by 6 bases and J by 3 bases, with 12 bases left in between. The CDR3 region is CASRGGGIYEQYF. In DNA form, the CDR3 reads TGTGCCAGCAGGGGTGGAGGGATCTACGAGCAGTACTTC.

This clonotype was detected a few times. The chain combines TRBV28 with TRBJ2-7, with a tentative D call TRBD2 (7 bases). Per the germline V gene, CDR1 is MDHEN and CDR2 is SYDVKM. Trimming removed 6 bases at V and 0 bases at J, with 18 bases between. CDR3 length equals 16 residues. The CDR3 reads CASSLRGGFLSYEQYF. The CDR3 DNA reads TGTGCCAGCAGCCTAAGGGGGGGGTTCCTCTCCTACGAGCAGTACTTC.

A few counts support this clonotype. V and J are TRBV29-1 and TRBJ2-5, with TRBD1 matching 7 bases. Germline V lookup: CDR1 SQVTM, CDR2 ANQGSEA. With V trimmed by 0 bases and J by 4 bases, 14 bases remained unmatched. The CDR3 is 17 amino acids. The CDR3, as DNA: TGCAGCGTTGAAGATCTTATTGATTCGACAGGGAGAGAGACCCAGTACTTC. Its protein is CSVEDLIDSTGRETQYF.

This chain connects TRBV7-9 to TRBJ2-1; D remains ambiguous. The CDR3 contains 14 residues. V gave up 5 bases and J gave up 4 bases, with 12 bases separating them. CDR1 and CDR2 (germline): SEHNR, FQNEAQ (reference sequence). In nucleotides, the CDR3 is TGTGCCAGCAGCATGAAGACGTATTACAATGAGCAGTTCTTC. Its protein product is CASSMKTYYNEQFF.

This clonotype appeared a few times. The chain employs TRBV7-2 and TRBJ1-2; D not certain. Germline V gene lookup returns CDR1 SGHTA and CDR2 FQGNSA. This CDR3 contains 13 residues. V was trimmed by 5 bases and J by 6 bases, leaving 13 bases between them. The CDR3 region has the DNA TGTGCCAGCAGCGCCGCAGTAAAGGATGGCTACACCTTC. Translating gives CASSAAVKDGYTF.

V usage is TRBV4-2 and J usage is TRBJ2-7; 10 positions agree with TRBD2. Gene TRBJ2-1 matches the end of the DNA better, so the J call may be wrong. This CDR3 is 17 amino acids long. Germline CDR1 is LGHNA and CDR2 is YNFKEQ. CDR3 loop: CASSQSLTSGFYNEQFF. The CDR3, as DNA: TGTGCCAGCAGCCAATCCCTGACTAGCGGGTTTTACAATGAGCAGTTCTTC.

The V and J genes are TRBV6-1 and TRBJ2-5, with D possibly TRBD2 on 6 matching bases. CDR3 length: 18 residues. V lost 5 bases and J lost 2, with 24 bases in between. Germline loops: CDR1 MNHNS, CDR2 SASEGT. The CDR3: CASSPVRDFHELQETQYF. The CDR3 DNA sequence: TGTGCCAGCAGTCCGGTACGGGACTTCCATGAACTACAAGAGACCCAGTACTTC.

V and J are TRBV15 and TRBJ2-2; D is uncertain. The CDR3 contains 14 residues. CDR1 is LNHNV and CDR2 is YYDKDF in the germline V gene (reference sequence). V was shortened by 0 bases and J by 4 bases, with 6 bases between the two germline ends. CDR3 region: CATSRDWGTGELFF. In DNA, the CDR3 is TGTGCCACCAGCAGAGATTGGGGCACCGGGGAGCTGTTTTTT.

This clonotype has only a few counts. In nucleotides, the CDR3 is TGTGCCAGCAGTTTCTCGACCGGGACTAGCTCCTACGAGCAGTACTTC. It translates to CASSFSTGTSSYEQYF. The rearrangement links TRBV27 to TRBJ2-7, with 8 bases matching TRBD2. CDR3 length equals 16 residues. After removal of 3 bases from V and 0 bases from J, the junction contained 7 bases not matched to a gene. CDR1 MNHEY and CDR2 SMNVEV come from the germline V gene (reference sequence).

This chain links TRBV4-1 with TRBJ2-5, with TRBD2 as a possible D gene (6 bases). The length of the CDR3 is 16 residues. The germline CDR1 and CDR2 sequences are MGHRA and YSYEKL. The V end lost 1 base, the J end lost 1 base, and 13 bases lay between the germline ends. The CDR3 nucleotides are TGCGCCAGCAGCCAAGGCGGGGACGCCCTCCAAGAGACCCAGTACTTC. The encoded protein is CASSQGGDALQETQYF.

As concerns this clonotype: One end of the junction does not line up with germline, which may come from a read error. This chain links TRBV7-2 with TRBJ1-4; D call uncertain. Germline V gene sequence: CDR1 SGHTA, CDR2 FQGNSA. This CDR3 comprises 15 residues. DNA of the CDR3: TGTGCCAGCAGCCCTTACCAGCGTCTTGGGGAAAGACTGTTTTTT. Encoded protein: CASSPYQRLGERLFF. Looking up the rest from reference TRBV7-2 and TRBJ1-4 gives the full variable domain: GAGVSQSPSNKVTEKGKDVELRCDPISGHTALYWYRQSLGQGLEFLIYFQGNSAPDKSGLPSDRFSAERTGGSVSTLTIQRTQQEDSAVYLCASSPYQRLGERLFFGSGTQLSVL.

The CDR3 region is CASGPRLPGSANTGELFF. In DNA form, the CDR3 reads TGTGCCAGCGGCCCTAGACTTCCAGGGAGCGCGAACACCGGGGAGCTGTTTTTT. V and J are TRBV14 and TRBJ2-2; perhaps D is TRBD1 or TRBD2 (5 bases each). The germline gives CDR1 SGHDN, CDR2 FVKESK. The CDR3 sequence is 18 residues long. V was cut by 8 bases and J by 0 bases, with 22 bases left in between.

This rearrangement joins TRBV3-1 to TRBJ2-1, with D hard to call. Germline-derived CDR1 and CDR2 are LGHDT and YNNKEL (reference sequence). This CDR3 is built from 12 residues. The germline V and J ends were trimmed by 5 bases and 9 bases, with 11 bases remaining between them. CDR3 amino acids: CASSVERFEQFF. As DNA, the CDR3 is TGTGCCAGCAGCGTGGAGCGTTTTGAGCAGTTCTTC.

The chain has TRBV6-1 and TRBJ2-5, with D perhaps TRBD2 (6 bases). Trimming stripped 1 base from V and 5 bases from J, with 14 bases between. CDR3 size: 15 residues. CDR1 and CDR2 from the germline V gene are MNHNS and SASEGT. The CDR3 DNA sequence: TGTGCCAGCAGTGAAGGACCGGGGGACGGGGAGACCCAGTACTTC. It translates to CASSEGPGDGETQYF.

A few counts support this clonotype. The CDR3 loop is CASNPGPTNTGELFF. In DNA, the CDR3 is TGCGCCAGCAACCCCGGACCCACGAACACCGGGGAGCTGTTTTTT. The chain links TRBV5-1 to TRBJ2-2; D not certain. The germline V gene has CDR1 SGHRS and CDR2 YFSETQ. This CDR3 is built from 15 residues. Trimming pared 6 bases from V and 0 bases from J, leaving 12 bases between.

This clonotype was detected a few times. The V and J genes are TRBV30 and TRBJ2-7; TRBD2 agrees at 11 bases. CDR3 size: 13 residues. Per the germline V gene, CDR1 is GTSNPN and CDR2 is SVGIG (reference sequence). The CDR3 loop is CAVTSGAIYEQYF. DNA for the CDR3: TGTGCTGTGACTAGCGGGGCGATCTACGAGCAGTACTTC.

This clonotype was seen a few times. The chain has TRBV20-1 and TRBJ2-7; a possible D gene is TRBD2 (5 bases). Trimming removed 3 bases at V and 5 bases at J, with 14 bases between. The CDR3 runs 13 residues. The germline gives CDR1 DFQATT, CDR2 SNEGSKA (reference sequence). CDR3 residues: CSASEGLDHEQYF. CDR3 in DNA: TGCAGTGCTAGCGAGGGCCTTGACCACGAGCAGTACTTC.

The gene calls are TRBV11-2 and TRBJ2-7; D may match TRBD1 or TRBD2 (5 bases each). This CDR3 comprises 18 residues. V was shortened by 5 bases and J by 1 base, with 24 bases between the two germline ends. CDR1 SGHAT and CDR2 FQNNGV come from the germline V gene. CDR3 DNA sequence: TGTGCCAGCAGCATACGTGGTTTGGGGGATCGACGGTCCTACGAGCAGTACTTC. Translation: CASSIRGLGDRRSYEQYF. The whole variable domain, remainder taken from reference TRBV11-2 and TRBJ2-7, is EAGVAQSPRYKIIEKRQSVAFWCNPISGHATLYWYQQILGQGPKLLIQFQNNGVVDDSQLPKDRFSAERLKGVDSTLKIQPAKLEDSAVYLCASSIRGLGDRRSYEQYFGPGTRLTVT.

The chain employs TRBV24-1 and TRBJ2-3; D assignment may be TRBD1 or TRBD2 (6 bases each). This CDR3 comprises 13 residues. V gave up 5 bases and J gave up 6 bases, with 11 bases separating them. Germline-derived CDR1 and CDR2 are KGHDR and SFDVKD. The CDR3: CATSAPGADTQYF. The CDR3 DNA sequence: TGTGCCACCAGTGCCCCGGGGGCGGATACGCAGTATTTT.

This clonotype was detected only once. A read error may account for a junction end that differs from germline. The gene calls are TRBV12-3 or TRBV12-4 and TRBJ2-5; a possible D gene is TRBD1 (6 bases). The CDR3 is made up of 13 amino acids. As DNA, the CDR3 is TGTGGCAGCTCCAGGGACAAACAAGAGACCCAGTACTTC. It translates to CGSSRDKQETQYF.

The DNA for the CDR3 is TGTGCCAGCAGTGAACTAGCGGACACCGGGGAGCTGTTTTTT. This translates into CASSELADTGELFF. J is TRBJ2-2 and V is TRBV6-1, with 7 nucleotides matching TRBD2. From germline, CDR1 is MNHNS and CDR2 SASEGT. CDR3 size: 14 residues. V was pared by 2 bases and J by 3 bases, with 0 bases of the junction left unmatched.

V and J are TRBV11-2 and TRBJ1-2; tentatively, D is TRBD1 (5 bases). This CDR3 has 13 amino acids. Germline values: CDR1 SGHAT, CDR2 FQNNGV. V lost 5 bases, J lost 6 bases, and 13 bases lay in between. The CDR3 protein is CASSMGTVDGYTF. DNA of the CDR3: TGTGCCAGCAGCATGGGGACCGTGGATGGCTACACCTTC.

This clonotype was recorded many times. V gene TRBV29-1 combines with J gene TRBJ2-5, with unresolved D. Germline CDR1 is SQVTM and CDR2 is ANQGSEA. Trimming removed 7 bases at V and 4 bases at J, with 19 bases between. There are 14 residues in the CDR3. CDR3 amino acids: CSASMLPTTETQYF. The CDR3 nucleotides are TGCAGCGCCTCGATGCTACCGACGACAGAGACCCAGTACTTC.

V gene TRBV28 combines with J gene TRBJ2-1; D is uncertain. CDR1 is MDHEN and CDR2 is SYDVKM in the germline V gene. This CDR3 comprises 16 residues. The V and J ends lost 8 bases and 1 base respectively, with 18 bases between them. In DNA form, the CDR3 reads TGTGCCAGCCTTGACACAGAGAGTGTTTCCTACAATGAGCAGTTCTTC. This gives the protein CASLDTESVSYNEQFF.

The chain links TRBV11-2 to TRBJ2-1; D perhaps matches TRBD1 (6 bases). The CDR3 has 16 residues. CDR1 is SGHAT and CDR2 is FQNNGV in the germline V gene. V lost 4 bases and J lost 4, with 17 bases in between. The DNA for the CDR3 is TGTGCCAGCAGCTCCAGCTATAAAAGGGGGTACAATGAGCAGTTCTTC. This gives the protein CASSSSYKRGYNEQFF.

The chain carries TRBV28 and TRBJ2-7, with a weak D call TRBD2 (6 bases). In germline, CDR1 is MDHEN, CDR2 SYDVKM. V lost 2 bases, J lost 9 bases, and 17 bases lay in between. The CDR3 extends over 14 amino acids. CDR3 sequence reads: CASSLALGRERQYF. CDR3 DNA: TGTGCCAGCAGTTTAGCTCTGGGCCGGGAGAGGCAGTACTTC.